This T cell receptor (beta chain) was sequenced during a study of blood T cell repertoires in COVID-19. Turning to the study itself: COVID-19 samples, acute and convalescent, were from the United States, Italy and Spain. The analysed material was cDNA or gDNA that came from T cells, B-cell-depleted T cells, or PBMCs.

This CDR3 region has 13 residues. Trimming cost V 6 bases and J 6 bases, with 12 bases left between them. The germline gives CDR1 WNHNN, CDR2 SYGVQD (reference sequence). As handled by the study authors: Reference gene primer amplification in the assay estimated nucleated cell counts. Only in-frame clones appear in the TCRdb table, and some are missing; sequencing was by immunoSEQ multiplex PCR. V, J and clone size are taken as reported in that table, and D and trimming were inferred from the DNA itself. Of some 25,000 clones listed, 80% to 90% are singletons. Input material: peripheral blood. The sequence was collected from a man in his 70s with acute or convalescent COVID-19. This chain connects TRBV10-1 to TRBJ2-1; a weak D match, TRBD2 (6 bases). CDR3 loop: CASSDVGGNEQFF. CDR3 nucleotides: TGCGCCAGCAGCGACGTGGGGGGCAATGAGCAGTTCTTC.